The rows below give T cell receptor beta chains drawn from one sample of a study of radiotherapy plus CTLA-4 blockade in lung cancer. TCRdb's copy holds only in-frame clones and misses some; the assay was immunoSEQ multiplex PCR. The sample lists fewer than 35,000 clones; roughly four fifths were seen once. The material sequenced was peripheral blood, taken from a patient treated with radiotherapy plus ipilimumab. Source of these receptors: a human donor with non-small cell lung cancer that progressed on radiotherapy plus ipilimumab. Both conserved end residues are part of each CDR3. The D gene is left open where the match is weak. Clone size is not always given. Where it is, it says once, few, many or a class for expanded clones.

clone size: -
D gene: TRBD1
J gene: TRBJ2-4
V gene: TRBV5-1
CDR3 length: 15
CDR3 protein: CASSLAQGNRGIQYF
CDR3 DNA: TGCGCCAGCAGCTTGGCACAGGGGAATCGGGGCATTCAGTACTTC

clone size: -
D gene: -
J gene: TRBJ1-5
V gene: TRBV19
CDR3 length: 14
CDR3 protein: CASHQGNRNQPQHF
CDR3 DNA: TGTGCCAGCCATCAGGGAAATCGCAATCAGCCCCAGCATTTT

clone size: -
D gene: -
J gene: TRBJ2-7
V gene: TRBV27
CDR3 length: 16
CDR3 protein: CASSPYTGTRDYEQYF
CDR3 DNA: TGTGCCAGCAGTCCCTACACGGGTACCCGCGACTACGAGCAGTACTTC

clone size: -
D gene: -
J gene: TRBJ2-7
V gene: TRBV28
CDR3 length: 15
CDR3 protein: CASSSANGRAYEQYF
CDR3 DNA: TGTGCCAGCAGTTCCGCCAACGGCAGGGCCTACGAGCAGTACTTC

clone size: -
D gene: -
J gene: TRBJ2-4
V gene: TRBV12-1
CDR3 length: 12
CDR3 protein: CASSFKEDIQYF
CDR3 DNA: TGTGCCAGCAGCTTTAAGGAAGACATTCAGTACTTC

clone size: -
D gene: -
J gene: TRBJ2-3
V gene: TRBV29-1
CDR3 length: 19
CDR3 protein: CSVEDGKGKPRASTDTQYF
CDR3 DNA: TGCAGCGTTGAAGATGGAAAGGGGAAACCCCGCGCTAGCACAGATACGCAGTATTTT

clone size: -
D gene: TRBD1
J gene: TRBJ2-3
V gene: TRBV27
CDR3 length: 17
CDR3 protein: CASTFLGRQGSTDTQYF
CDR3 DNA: TGTGCCAGCACATTTCTTGGGAGACAGGGGAGCACAGATACGCAGTATTTT

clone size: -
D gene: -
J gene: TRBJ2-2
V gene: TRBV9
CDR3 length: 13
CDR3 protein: CASSVGNVGELFF
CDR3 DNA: TGTGCCAGCAGCGTAGGCAACGTCGGGGAGCTGTTTTTT

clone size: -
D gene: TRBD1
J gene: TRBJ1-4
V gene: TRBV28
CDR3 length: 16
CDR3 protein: CASSYPTGTEDEKLFF
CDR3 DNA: TGTGCCAGCAGTTACCCCACCGGGACAGAGGATGAAAAACTGTTTTTT

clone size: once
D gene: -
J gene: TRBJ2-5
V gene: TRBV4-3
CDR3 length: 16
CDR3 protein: CASSQELGQGRETQYF
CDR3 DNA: TGCGCCAGCAGCCAAGAGCTGGGGCAGGGGAGGGAGACCCAGTACTTC

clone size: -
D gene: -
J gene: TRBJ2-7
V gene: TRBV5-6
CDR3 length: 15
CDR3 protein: CASGLGHGGRYEQYF
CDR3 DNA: TGTGCCAGCGGTCTGGGGCACGGGGGCAGGTACGAGCAGTACTTC

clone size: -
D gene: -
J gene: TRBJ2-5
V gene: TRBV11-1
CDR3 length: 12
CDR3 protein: CASSKEGETQYF
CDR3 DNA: TGTGCCAGCAGCAAAGAAGGAGAGACCCAGTACTTC

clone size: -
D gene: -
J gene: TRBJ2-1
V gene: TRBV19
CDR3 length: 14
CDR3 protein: CASSRDGTYNEQFF
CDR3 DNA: TGTGCCAGTAGTAGAGACGGGACCTACAATGAGCAGTTCTTC

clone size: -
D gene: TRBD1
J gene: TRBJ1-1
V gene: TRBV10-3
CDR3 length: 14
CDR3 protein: CAIKPGGQYTEAFF
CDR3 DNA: TGTGCCATCAAGCCAGGGGGCCAGTACACTGAAGCTTTCTTT

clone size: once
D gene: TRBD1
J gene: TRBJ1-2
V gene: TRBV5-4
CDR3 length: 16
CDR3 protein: CASSLARDRGTYGYTF
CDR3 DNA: TGTGCCAGCAGCTTGGCTAGGGACAGGGGGACCTATGGCTACACCTTC

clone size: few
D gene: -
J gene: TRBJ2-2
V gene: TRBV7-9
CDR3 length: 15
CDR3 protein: CASIGQPANTGELFF
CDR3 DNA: TGTGCCAGCATCGGACAACCCGCGAACACCGGGGAGCTGTTTTTT

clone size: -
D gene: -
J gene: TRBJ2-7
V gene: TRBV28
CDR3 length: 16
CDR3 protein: CASSSNLPLVLYEQYF
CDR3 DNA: TGTGCCAGCAGTTCCAATTTACCCCTAGTACTCTACGAGCAGTACTTC

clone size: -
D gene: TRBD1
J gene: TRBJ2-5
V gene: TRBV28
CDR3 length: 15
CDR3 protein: CASSTGQGGLETQYF
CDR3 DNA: TGTGCCAGCAGTACGGGACAGGGGGGGCTAGAGACCCAGTACTTC

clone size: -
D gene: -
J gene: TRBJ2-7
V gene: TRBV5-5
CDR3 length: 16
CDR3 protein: CASSLDFVRRGYEQYF
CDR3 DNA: TGTGCCAGCAGCTTGGATTTCGTCAGGAGGGGCTACGAGCAGTACTTC

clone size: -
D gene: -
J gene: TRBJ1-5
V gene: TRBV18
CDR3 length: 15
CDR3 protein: CASSPRTALGRPQHF
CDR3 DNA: TGTGCCAGCTCACCACGGACAGCCTTGGGGCGTCCCCAGCATTTT

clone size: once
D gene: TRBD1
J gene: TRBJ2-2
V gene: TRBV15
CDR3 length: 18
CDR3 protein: CATSRGGRQGGGTGELFF
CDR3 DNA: TGTGCCACCAGCAGAGGAGGCCGACAGGGCGGCGGCACCGGGGAGCTGTTTTTT

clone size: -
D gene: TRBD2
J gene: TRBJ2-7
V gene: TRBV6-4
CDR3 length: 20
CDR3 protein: CASTPACLGLAGCSSYEQYF
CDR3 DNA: TGTGCCAGCACCCCTGCATGCCTGGGGCTAGCGGGGTGTAGCTCCTACGAGCAGTACTTC

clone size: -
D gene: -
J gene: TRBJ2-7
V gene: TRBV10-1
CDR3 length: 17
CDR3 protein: CASSDREYGGVKSEQYF
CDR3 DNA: TGCGCCAGCAGTGATAGGGAATACGGTGGGGTAAAGTCCGAGCAGTACTTC

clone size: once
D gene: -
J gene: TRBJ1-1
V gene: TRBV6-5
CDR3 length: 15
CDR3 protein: CASKLFSGGNTEAFF
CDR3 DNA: TGTGCCAGCAAACTATTCAGCGGGGGGAACACTGAAGCTTTCTTT

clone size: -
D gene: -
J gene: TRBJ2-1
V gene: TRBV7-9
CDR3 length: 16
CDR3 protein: CASSLAVGSSYNEQFF
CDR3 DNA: TGTGCCAGCAGCTTAGCTGTAGGGAGCTCCTACAATGAGCAGTTCTTC

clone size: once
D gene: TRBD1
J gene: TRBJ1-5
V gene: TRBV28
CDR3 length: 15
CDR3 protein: CASSLEGQGNQPQHF
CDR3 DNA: TGTGCCAGCAGTTTGGAGGGACAGGGCAATCAGCCCCAGCATTTT

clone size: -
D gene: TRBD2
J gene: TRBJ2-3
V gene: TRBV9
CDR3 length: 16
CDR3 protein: CASSTGLAGFTDTQYF
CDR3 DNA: TGTGCCAGCAGCACGGGACTAGCGGGTTTCACAGATACGCAGTATTTT

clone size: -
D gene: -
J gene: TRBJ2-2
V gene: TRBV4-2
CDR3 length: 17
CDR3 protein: CASSLSLRRKDTGELFF
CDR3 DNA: TGTGCCAGCAGCCTGTCTCTCCGACGTAAGGACACCGGGGAGCTGTTTTTT

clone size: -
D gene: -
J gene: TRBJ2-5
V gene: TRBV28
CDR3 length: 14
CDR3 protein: CASSLEDREETQYF
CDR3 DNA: TGTGCCAGCAGTTTAGAGGACAGAGAAGAGACCCAGTACTTC

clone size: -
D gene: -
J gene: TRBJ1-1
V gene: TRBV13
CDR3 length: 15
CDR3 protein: CASSRWTEMNTEAFF
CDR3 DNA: TGTGCCAGCAGCAGATGGACAGAGATGAACACTGAAGCTTTCTTT

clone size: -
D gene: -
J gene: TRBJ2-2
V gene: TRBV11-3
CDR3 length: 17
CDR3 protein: CASSPRPGTGNTGELFF
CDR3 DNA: TGTGCCAGCAGCCCGAGACCCGGGACGGGGAACACCGGGGAGCTGTTTTTT

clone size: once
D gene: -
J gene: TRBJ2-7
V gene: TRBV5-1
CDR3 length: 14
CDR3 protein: CASSLLGQVGEQYF
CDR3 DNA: TGCGCCAGCAGCTTGCTGGGACAAGTCGGCGAGCAGTACTTC

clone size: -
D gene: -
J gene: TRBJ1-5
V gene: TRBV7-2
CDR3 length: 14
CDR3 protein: CASSFTHGNQPQHF
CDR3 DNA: TGTGCCAGCAGCTTTACCCACGGGAATCAGCCCCAGCATTTT

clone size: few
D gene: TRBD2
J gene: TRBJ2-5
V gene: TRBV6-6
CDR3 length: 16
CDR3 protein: CASSTGRLAGEETQYF
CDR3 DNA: TGTGCCAGCAGTACCGGTCGACTAGCGGGGGAAGAGACCCAGTACTTC

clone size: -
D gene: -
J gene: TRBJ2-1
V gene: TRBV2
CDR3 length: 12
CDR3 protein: CASKGRTNEQFF
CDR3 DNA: TGTGCCAGCAAGGGTAGGACCAATGAGCAGTTCTTC

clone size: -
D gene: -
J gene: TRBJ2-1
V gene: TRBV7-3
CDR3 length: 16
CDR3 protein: CASSLSPASSYNEQFF
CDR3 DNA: TGTGCCAGCAGCTTAAGTCCTGCTAGCTCCTACAATGAGCAGTTCTTC

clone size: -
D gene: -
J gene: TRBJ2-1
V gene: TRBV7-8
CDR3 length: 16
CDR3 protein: CASSQGTGVFGEEQFF
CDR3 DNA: TGTGCCAGCAGCCAAGGGACGGGAGTTTTTGGAGAGGAGCAGTTCTTC

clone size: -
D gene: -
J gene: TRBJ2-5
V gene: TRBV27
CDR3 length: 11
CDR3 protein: CARSGGETQYF
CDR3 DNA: TGTGCCAGGTCAGGCGGAGAGACCCAGTACTTC

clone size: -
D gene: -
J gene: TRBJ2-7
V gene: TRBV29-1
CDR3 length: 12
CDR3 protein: CSVELGASEQYF
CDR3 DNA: TGCAGCGTTGAGTTAGGGGCGAGCGAGCAGTACTTC

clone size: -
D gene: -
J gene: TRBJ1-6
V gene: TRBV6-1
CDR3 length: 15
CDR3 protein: CASTIEDTYNSPLHF
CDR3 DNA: TGTGCCAGCACCATCGAGGACACCTATAATTCACCCCTCCACTTT

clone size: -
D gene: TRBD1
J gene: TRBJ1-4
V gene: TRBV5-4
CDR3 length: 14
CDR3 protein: CASSAGTGSEKLFF
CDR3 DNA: TGTGCCAGCAGCGCCGGGACAGGGTCTGAAAAACTGTTTTTT

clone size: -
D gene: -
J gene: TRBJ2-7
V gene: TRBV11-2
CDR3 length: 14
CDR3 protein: CASRKPYISYEQYF
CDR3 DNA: TGTGCCTCACGGAAACCTTACATCTCCTACGAGCAGTACTTC

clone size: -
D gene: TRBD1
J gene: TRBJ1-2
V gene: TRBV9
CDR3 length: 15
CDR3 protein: CASSGSTGGSYGYTF
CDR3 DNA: TGTGCCAGCAGCGGGTCGACAGGGGGCTCCTATGGCTACACCTTC

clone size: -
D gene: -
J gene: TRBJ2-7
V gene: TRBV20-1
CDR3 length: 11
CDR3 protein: CSARTIIEQYF
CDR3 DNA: TGCAGTGCCCGGACTATCATCGAGCAGTACTTC

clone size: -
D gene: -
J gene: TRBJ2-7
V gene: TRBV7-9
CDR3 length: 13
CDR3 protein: CASSLGDLYEQYF
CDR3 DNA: TGTGCCAGCAGCCTGGGAGATCTATACGAGCAGTACTTC

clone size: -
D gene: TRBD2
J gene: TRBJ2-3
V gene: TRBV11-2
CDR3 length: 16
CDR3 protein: CASSIGTSGGADTQYF
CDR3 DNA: TGTGCCAGCAGCATAGGGACTAGCGGGGGAGCAGATACGCAGTATTTT

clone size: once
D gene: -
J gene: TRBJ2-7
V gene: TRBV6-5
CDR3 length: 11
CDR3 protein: CASSDPYEQYF
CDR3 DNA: TGTGCCAGCAGTGATCCCTACGAGCAGTACTTC

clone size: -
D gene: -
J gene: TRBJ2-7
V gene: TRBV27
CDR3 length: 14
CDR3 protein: CASSFGQGGYEQYF
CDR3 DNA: TGTGCCAGCAGTTTTGGGCAGGGGGGCTACGAGCAGTACTTC

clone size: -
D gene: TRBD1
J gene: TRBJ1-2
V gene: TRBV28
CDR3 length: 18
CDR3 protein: CASSSLRDRGLKNYGYTF
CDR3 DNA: TGTGCCAGCAGTTCACTCCGGGACAGGGGGCTTAAAAACTATGGCTACACCTTC

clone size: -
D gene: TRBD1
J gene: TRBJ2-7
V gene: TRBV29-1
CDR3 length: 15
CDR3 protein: CSVGEFRDRAYEQYF
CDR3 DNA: TGCAGCGTGGGGGAGTTCCGGGACAGGGCTTACGAGCAGTACTTC

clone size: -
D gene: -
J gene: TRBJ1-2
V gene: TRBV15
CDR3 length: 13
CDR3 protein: CATSREGFYGYTF
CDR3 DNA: TGTGCCACCAGCAGAGAAGGCTTTTATGGCTACACCTTC

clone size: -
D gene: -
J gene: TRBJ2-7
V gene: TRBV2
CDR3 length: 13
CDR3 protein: CASSWDKTYEQYF
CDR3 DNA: TGTGCCAGCAGTTGGGACAAGACCTACGAGCAGTACTTC

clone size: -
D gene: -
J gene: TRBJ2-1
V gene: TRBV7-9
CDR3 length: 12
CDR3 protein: CASSVGASWGFF
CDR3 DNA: TGTGCCAGCAGCGTAGGTGCTTCATGGGGGTTCTTC